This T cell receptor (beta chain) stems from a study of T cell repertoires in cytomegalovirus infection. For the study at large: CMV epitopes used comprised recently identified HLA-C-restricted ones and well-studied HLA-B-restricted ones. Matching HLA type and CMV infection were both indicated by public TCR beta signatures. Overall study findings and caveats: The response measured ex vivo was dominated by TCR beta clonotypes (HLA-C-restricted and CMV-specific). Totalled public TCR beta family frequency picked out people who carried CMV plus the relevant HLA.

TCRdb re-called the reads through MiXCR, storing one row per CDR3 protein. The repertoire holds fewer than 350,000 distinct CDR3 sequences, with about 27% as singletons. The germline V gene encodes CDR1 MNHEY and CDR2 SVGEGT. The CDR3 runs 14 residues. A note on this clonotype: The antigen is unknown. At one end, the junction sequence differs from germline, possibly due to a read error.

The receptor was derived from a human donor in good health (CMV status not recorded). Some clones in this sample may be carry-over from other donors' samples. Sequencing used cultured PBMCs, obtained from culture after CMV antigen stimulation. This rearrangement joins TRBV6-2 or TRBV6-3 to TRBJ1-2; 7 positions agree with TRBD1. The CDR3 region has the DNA TGTGCCAGCAGTCCGGGACAGTTCCTCTATGGCTACATCTTC. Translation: CASSPGQFLYGYIF.